The sample holds many counts of the clone carrying this T cell receptor (beta chain). There were TCR beta CDR3 regions amplified from RNA transcripts. A set of HTBI primers served as the primers for a first-round RT-PCR of the TCR CDR3. TCRdb reanalysed the multiplex PCR reads using MiXCR and keeps one entry per CDR3 protein. The table has more than 150,000 distinct CDR3 sequences, 15% to 20% seen once. With 5 bases removed from V and 5 bases from J, the gap between germline ends came to 24 bases. Germline V CDR1 and CDR2: SGHAT, FQNNGV. CDR3 size: 17 residues. These data are taken from a study of T cells in Graves' hyperthyroidism and ophthalmopathy. Hyperthyroidism of Graves' type that showed no ophthalmopathy progression within 18 months was stable.

The sample was blood. This chain uses TRBV11-2 with TRBJ1-2; a possible D gene is TRBD1 (5 bases). The sequence derives from a woman aged 50 to 60 with Graves' hyperthyroidism. CDR3 coding DNA: TGTGCCAGCAGCCCCCGCGGGGCCGCGGCGGGGAGTTATGGCTACACCTTC. Translated, it gives CASSPRGAAAGSYGYTF.